These 10 T cell receptor beta chains originate from one sample sequenced in a study of blood T cell repertoires in COVID-19. Generated by immunoSEQ multiplex PCR, the TCRdb table keeps only in-frame clones and is missing some. In the table there are 200,000 to 250,000 clones, approximately 80% of which are singletons. The sample was peripheral blood. All receptors derive from an elderly man with acute or convalescent COVID-19.

V and J are TRBV6-1 and TRBJ2-7, with D perhaps TRBD2 (5 bases). The germline V gene has CDR1 MNHNS and CDR2 SASEGT. This CDR3 has 16 residues. V gave up 4 bases and J gave up 3 bases, with 19 bases separating them. The CDR3, as DNA: TGTGCCAGCAGTGGTACATCGGGATTCAACGACTACGAGCAGTACTTC. Its protein is CASSGTSGFNDYEQYF.

The V call is TRBV9, the J call TRBJ1-1; D is unresolved. Trimming cost V 0 bases and J 1 base, with 4 bases left between them. There are 13 residues in the CDR3. CDR1 and CDR2 (germline): SGDLS, YYNGEE. DNA for the CDR3: TGTGCCAGCAGCGTAGTATGGAACACTGAAGCTTTCTTT. Amino acid sequence: CASSVVWNTEAFF.

V usage is TRBV3-1 (or the pseudogene TRBV3-2) and J usage is TRBJ1-2, with 8 bases matching TRBD1. Trimming removed 3 bases from V and 7 bases from J; junction bases left unmatched: 7. The CDR3 totals 14 residues. Germline V CDR1 and CDR2: LGHDT, YNNKEL (reference sequence). The CDR3 DNA is TGTGCCAGCAGCCAGCAGGGGGCGCATAGTGGCTACACCTTC. It codes for CASSQQGAHSGYTF.

This clone has just one count. V and J are TRBV9 and TRBJ2-7; 10 nucleotides agree with TRBD2. Germline V gene sequence: CDR1 SGDLS, CDR2 YYNGEE. CDR3 length equals 14 residues. V was clipped by 0 bases and J by 6 bases; unmatched bases: 3. In DNA, the CDR3 is TGTGCCAGCAGCGTAGGAGCGGGAGGGGTCGAGCAGTACTTC. Protein sequence: CASSVGAGGVEQYF.

V gene TRBV5-1 combines with J gene TRBJ2-1; no clear D. Germline lookup yields CDR1 SGHRS and CDR2 YFSETQ. This CDR3 is 15 amino acids long. V shed 4 bases and J shed 4 bases, with 15 bases lying between them. In nucleotides, the CDR3 is TGCGCCAGCAGCCCTCCGCTGGCGGCGTACAATGAGCAGTTCTTC. This translates into CASSPPLAAYNEQFF.

The chain is built from TRBV7-9 and TRBJ2-1, with 7 bases fitting TRBD2. Germline lookup yields CDR1 SEHNR and CDR2 FQNEAQ (reference sequence). CDR3 length: 15 amino acids. The trim removed 1 base at V and 7 bases at J, leaving 7 bases unmatched. CDR3 sequence: CASSLGGRARNEQFF. DNA of the CDR3: TGTGCCAGCAGCTTAGGAGGGAGGGCCAGGAATGAGCAGTTCTTC.

The chain employs TRBV7-9 and TRBJ1-2; D possibly corresponds to TRBD1 (6 bases). Germline CDR1 reads SEHNR; CDR2 reads FQNEAQ (reference sequence). The CDR3 spans 14 residues. V dropped 0 bases and J dropped 6 bases, with 11 bases sitting between them. The CDR3 DNA sequence: TGTGCCAGCAGCTTAGCGGCGGGGGGCAATGGCTACACCTTC. Translating it yields CASSLAAGGNGYTF.

The chain uses TRBV7-9 and TRBJ1-1; 7 bases match TRBD1. CDR3 length equals 11 residues. Germline V gene data show CDR1 as SEHNR and CDR2 as FQNEAQ (reference sequence). The CDR3 region is CADREESEAFF. The CDR3, as DNA: TGTGCTGACAGGGAAGAATCTGAAGCTTTCTTT.

The CDR3 region has the DNA TGTGCCAGCAGGGGACAGGTTGAAGCTTTCTTT. It translates to CASRGQVEAFF. The chain recombines TRBV6-5 with TRBJ1-1, with 8 positions matching TRBD1. The CDR3 loop spans 11 amino acids. Losses at the gene ends were 6 bases for V and 7 bases for J; bases not matched to a gene: 1. CDR1 and CDR2 (germline): MNHEY, SVGAGI.

This chain uses TRBV5-4 with TRBJ2-1; TRBD2 aligns across 12 bases. The germline V gene has CDR1 SGHNT and CDR2 YYREEE (reference sequence). V gave up 4 bases and J gave up 10 bases; unmatched junction bases: 3. The length of the CDR3 is 13 residues. CDR3 nucleotide sequence: TGTGCCAGCAGCCTAGCGGGAGGGCGGGAGCAGTTCTTC. Residues: CASSLAGGREQFF.